These 5 T cell receptor beta chains were sequenced from one sample in a study of blood T cell repertoires in COVID-19. TCRdb's copy holds only in-frame clones and misses some; the assay was immunoSEQ multiplex PCR. The sample yields 35,000 or so clones, around 87% seen once. Sequenced sample: peripheral blood. The receptors come from a man aged 65 to 79 with acute or convalescent COVID-19.

In this sample, this clone turned up a few times. J is TRBJ1-1 and V is TRBV27, with no clear D. This CDR3 comprises 14 residues. Germline-derived CDR1 and CDR2 are MNHEY and SMNVEV (reference sequence). The germline V and J ends were trimmed by 5 bases and 3 bases, with 13 bases remaining between them. The CDR3 protein is CASSASSGDTEAFF. CDR3 nucleotide sequence: TGTGCCAGCAGTGCCTCCTCGGGAGACACTGAAGCTTTCTTT.

This clone was detected once. V usage is TRBV28 and J usage is TRBJ1-1, with D possibly matching TRBD1 (6 bases). The CDR3 has 11 amino acids. Trimming took off 7 bases at V and 11 bases at J, with 14 bases between the two ends. From germline, CDR1 is MDHEN and CDR2 SYDVKM. Written as DNA, the CDR3 is TGTGCCAGCATGAACGAAAGGGGGGCTTTCTTT. The encoded protein is CASMNERGAFF.

V and J are TRBV30 and TRBJ2-7, with 8 nucleotides matching TRBD2. This CDR3 is built from 14 residues. Germline values: CDR1 GTSNPN, CDR2 SVGIG (reference sequence). With V trimmed by 3 bases and J by 7 bases, 11 bases remained unmatched. The CDR3 reads CAWRGGAGGGEQYF. The DNA of the CDR3 is TGTGCCTGGAGAGGCGGGGCGGGAGGTGGTGAGCAGTACTTC. The whole variable domain, filled in from reference TRBV30 and TRBJ2-7, reads SQTIHQWPATLVQPVGSPLSLECTVEGTSNPNLYWYRQAAGRGLQLLFYSVGIGQISSEVPQNLSASRPQDRQFILSSKKLLLSDSGFYLCAWRGGAGGGEQYFGPGTRLTVT.

This clone is a singleton in its sample. The chain recombines TRBV7-2 with TRBJ2-4; no firm D call. The germline V gene has CDR1 SGHTA and CDR2 FQGNSA. V was cut by 1 base and J by 7 bases, with 5 bases left in between. CDR3 size: 12 residues. The CDR3 sequence: CASSLDENIQYF. CDR3 nucleotide sequence: TGTGCCAGCAGCTTAGACGAGAACATTCAGTACTTC.

The rearrangement links TRBV4-2 to TRBJ2-3; 11 nucleotides agree with TRBD2. CDR3 length equals 15 residues. Germline V gene lookup returns CDR1 LGHNA and CDR2 YNFKEQ. V lost 6 bases and J lost 5; bases outside the gene matches: 7. The CDR3 sequence is CASRTSGTRGDTQYF. The CDR3 nucleotides read TGTGCCAGCAGGACTAGCGGGACCAGGGGAGATACGCAGTATTTT.